This TCR beta chain is drawn from a study of blood T cell repertoires in COVID-19. Original processing notes: From reference gene primer amplification, estimates of nucleated cell counts were derived. The repertoire was sequenced with immunoSEQ multiplex PCR; TCRdb's copy has only in-frame clones and lacks some. The V and J calls and clone size were taken over from that table, and D and trimming were inferred from the DNA. The sample carries 130,000 to 150,000 clones, roughly 80% recorded once. Trimming stripped 6 bases from V and 5 bases from J, with 17 bases between. Germline loops: CDR1 KGHSH, CDR2 LQKENI. This CDR3 contains 14 residues.

This rearrangement joins TRBV18 to TRBJ2-7; D possibly corresponds to TRBD2 (5 bases). The origin of this receptor is a man between 65 and 85 years old who had recovered from COVID-19. What was sequenced was peripheral blood. The CDR3 spells CASSHTGSRDEQYF. The CDR3 nucleotides are TGTGCCAGCTCTCATACGGGGAGCCGGGACGAGCAGTACTTC.